The entry below gives a single T cell receptor beta chain sequence along with its context. The antigen is unknown. The sample comes from a study of cytomegalovirus exposure and HLA in healthy donors. The wider study: A subsequent analysis reported that the roughly 120 validation repertoires were produced on the same platform that had also been used for the approximately 700 first-cohort repertoires. Whole-study findings and limits: Among TCR sequences, most were rare, though some public TCRs appeared in many donors.

Donors were drawn from the approximately 130-subject validation cohort, separate from the roughly 670-subject first cohort. The CDR3 totals 15 residues. Per the germline V gene, CDR1 is SGHDT and CDR2 is YYEEEE. Trimming pared 5 bases from V and 0 bases from J, leaving 12 bases between. Sequencing was performed with immunoSEQ multiplex PCR; in TCRdb, only in-frame clones are kept and a portion is missing. The data show 60,000 to 90,000 clones, about 95% seen once. The sequence derives from a woman aged 18-29 years in good health and CMV-seronegative. The sequenced material came from PBMCs. This chain links TRBV5-6 with TRBJ1-3, with D perhaps TRBD1 (6 bases). Here the CDR3 reads CASSIGQNSGNTIYF. CDR3 DNA: TGTGCCAGCAGTATAGGACAGAACTCTGGAAACACCATATATTTT.